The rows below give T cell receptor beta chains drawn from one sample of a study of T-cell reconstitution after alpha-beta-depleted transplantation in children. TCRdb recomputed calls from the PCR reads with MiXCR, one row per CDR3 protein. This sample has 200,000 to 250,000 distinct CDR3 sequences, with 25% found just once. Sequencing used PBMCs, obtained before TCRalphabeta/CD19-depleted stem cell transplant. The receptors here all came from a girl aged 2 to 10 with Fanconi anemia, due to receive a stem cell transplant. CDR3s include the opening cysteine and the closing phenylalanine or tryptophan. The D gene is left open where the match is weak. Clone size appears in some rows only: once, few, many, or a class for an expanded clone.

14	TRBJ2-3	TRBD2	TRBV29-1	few	CSVGTSEFPDTQYF	TGCAGCGTTGGGACTAGCGAATTCCCAGATACGCAGTATTTT
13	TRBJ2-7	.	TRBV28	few	CASRSTGFYEQYF	TGTGCCAGCAGATCCACAGGGTTCTACGAGCAGTACTTC
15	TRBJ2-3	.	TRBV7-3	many	CASSLTGLLTDTQYF	TGTGCCAGCAGCTTGACGGGACTTCTCACAGATACGCAGTATTTT
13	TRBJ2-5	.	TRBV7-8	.	CASSSTGSETQYF	TGTGCCAGCAGCTCGACCGGTAGTGAGACCCAGTACTTC
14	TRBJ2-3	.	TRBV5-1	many	CASSLGTSTDTQYF	TGCGCCAGCAGCTTGGGGACTAGCACAGATACGCAGTATTTT
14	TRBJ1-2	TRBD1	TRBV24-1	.	CATSDQTGGDGYTF	TGTGCCACCAGTGACCAGACAGGGGGCGATGGCTACACCTTC
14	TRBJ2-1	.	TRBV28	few	CASCSGGSYNEQFF	TGTGCCAGCTGCTCTGGAGGTTCCTACAATGAGCAGTTCTTC
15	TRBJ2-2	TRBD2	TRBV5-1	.	CASSASGSNTGELFF	TGCGCCAGCAGTGCTAGCGGGAGCAACACCGGGGAGCTGTTTTTT
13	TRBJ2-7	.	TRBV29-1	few	CSALAPEVYEQYF	TGCAGCGCCCTAGCACCAGAGGTTTACGAGCAGTACTTC
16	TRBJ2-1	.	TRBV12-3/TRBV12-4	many	CASRPTVLHFYNEQFF	TGTGCCAGCAGACCGACAGTTCTTCACTTTTACAATGAGCAGTTCTTC
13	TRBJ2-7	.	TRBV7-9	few	CASSLVETYEQYF	TGTGCCAGCAGCTTAGTGGAAACCTACGAGCAGTACTTC
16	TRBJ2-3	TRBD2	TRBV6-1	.	CASSRTSGGSTDTQYF	TGTGCCAGCAGCCGGACTAGCGGGGGTAGCACAGATACGCAGTATTTT
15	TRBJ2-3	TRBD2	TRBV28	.	CASSLRTSGTDTQYF	TGTGCCAGCAGCCTCCGGACTAGCGGGACAGATACGCAGTATTTT
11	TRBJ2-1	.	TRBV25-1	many	CASSDRNEQFF	TGTGCCAGCAGTGACAGGAATGAGCAGTTCTTC
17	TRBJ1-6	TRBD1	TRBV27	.	CASSLIPGTGGRSPLHF	TGTGCCAGCAGTTTGATTCCCGGGACAGGGGGACGTTCACCCCTCCACTTT
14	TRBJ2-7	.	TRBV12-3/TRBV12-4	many	CASSPLGGSYEQYF	TGTGCCAGCAGTCCATTAGGAGGGTCCTACGAGCAGTACTTC